This T cell receptor beta chain was retrieved from a study of blood T cells in healthy people across ages. Findings and limits, study-wide: When set beside aged donors, long-lived donors presented more naive CD4+ cells and higher diversity. Roughly linear age-related decline in beta diversity appeared, significant by age 40.

With respect to this clonotype: Its antigen is as yet unknown.

Together with a sample-barcoded 5' primer, a J-beta primer mix was included in a second PCR lasting roughly 6 to 12 cycles. TCRdb re-called the 5' RACE reads with MiXCR, one entry per CDR3 protein. In the table there are approximately 830,000 distinct CDR3 sequences, around 62% of which are singletons. Trimming cost V 2 bases and J 7 bases, with 15 bases left between them. The CDR3 is 15 residues long. CDR1 and CDR2 from the germline V gene are SGHTA and FQGNSA. Healthy Caucasians from Russia aged about 6 to 100 served as donors. The source of this sequence is a man aged 30 to 39 in good health. Input material: blood. The chain couples TRBV7-2 to TRBJ2-1; D perhaps matches TRBD1 (5 bases). In DNA, the CDR3 is TGTGCCAGCAGCTTAACTGGGGCCCCGTCTAATGAGCAGTTCTTC. Protein: CASSLTGAPSNEQFF.